The 19 T cell receptor beta chains below all came from one sample that was sequenced in a study of shared clonotypes between healthy human individuals. The protocol was immunoSEQ multiplex PCR, while the TCRdb copy is restricted to in-frame clones and leaves out a portion. The sample has about 2.3 million clones, roughly 90% seen once. The sequencing sample was made of naive CD4+ T cells from PBMCs. As for subset: CD45RA+ positively selected. Source of these receptors: a young man in good health. Some clones in this sample may be carry-over from other donors' samples.

The V and J genes are TRBV19 and TRBJ2-7; D might be TRBD2 (5 bases). V was cut by 3 bases and J by 5 bases, with 17 bases left in between. There are 15 residues in the CDR3. The V gene's germline CDR1 is LNHDA and CDR2 SQIVND (reference sequence). CDR3 in amino acids: CASSISASPIHEQYF. The DNA of the CDR3 is TGTGCCAGTAGTATCTCGGCTAGCCCTATCCACGAGCAGTACTTC.

V and J are TRBV7-8 and TRBJ2-7; either TRBD1 or TRBD2 may fit D (5 bases each). Trimming removed 3 bases from V and 4 bases from J, with 16 bases in between. Germline V gene lookup returns CDR1 SGHVS and CDR2 FQNEAQ. This CDR3 region has 15 residues. CDR3 in amino acids: CASSFLSGQSYEQYF. The CDR3 DNA follows: TGTGCCAGCAGCTTTCTGTCGGGGCAGTCGTACGAGCAGTACTTC.

The genes are TRBV18 and TRBJ1-2; tentatively, D is TRBD1 (5 bases). V gave up 2 bases and J gave up 8 bases, with 12 bases separating them. This CDR3 is built from 13 residues. Germline loops: CDR1 KGHSH, CDR2 LQKENI. For the CDR3, the DNA is TGTGCCAGCTCACCATACGGCAGGGACGGCTACACCTTC. Translated: CASSPYGRDGYTF.

The chain recombines TRBV5-8 with TRBJ2-5; 9 bases are a match to TRBD1. V was pared by 6 bases and J by 4 bases, with 7 bases of the junction left unmatched. CDR1 SGHTS and CDR2 YDEGEE come from the germline V gene. The CDR3 sequence is 14 residues long. The CDR3 DNA sequence: TGTGCCAGCATGCTCGGACAGGGGAGAGAGACCCAGTACTTC. Amino acids: CASMLGQGRETQYF.

This clone was seen a single time. This chain connects TRBV7-9 to TRBJ1-2, with D possibly being TRBD1 (5 bases). Germline loops: CDR1 SEHNR, CDR2 FQNEAQ (reference sequence). V was cut by 6 bases and J by 10 bases, with 15 bases left in between. CDR3 size: 12 residues. As DNA, the CDR3 is TGTGCCAGCAGGATATCCGGGGCCGACTACACCTTC. Translation: CASRISGADYTF.

This chain joins TRBV7-8 and TRBJ2-2, with D possibly matching TRBD2 (5 bases). Per germline, CDR1 SGHVS and CDR2 FQNEAQ. The CDR3 has 16 residues. Trimming removed 5 bases at V and 1 base at J, with 14 bases between. CDR3 nucleotides: TGTGCCAGCAGCCCGCTAGCTCAAGGGAACACCGGGGAGCTGTTTTTT. Amino acid sequence: CASSPLAQGNTGELFF.

This clone has only one observation. The chain is built from TRBV2 and TRBJ1-1, with D uncertain. This CDR3 spans 14 amino acids. The germline CDR1 and CDR2 sequences are SNHLY and FYNNEI. Trimming took 6 bases from V and 3 from J, leaving 14 bases between them. For the CDR3, the DNA is TGTGCCAGCAGCGCCGGGGTCGTTGACACTGAAGCTTTCTTT. It encodes CASSAGVVDTEAFF.

This rearrangement joins TRBV7-9 to TRBJ2-3; D possibly uses TRBD1 or TRBD2 (5 bases each). V was clipped by 7 bases and J by 2 bases, with 10 bases between them. Looked up from germline, CDR1 is SEHNR and CDR2 is FQNEAQ (reference sequence). The CDR3 consists of 13 residues. The CDR3 protein is CASTPGLTDTQYF. The CDR3 DNA is TGTGCCAGCACCCCGGGGCTCACAGATACGCAGTATTTT.

Comments on this clone: Other nucleotide sequences in the sample specify the same CDR3. The chain carries TRBV5-1 and TRBJ1-4; 7 positions agree with TRBD1. CDR3 length: 13 amino acids. After removal of 3 bases from V and 5 bases from J, the junction contained 1 base not matched to a gene. Germline CDR1 and CDR2: SGHRS and YFSETQ. CDR3 sequence (DNA): TGCGCCAGCAGCTCACAGGGGAATGAAAAACTGTTTTTT. It translates to CASSSQGNEKLFF.

Comment on this clone: This same CDR3 is encoded by further DNA sequences in the sample. The chain recombines TRBV28 with TRBJ1-5, with TRBD1 as a possible D gene (5 bases). Trimming took 6 bases from V and 1 from J, leaving 7 bases between them. CDR3 length: 13 amino acids. CDR1 MDHEN and CDR2 SYDVKM come from the germline V gene. The chain's CDR3 is CASRRQSNQPQHF. The CDR3 nucleotides are TGTGCCAGCAGACGACAGAGCAATCAGCCCCAGCATTTT.

The genes are TRBV10-3 and TRBJ2-5; D possibly corresponds to TRBD2 (7 bases). The CDR3 runs to 13 residues. Trimming removed 5 bases from V and 4 bases from J, with 11 bases in between. Germline values: CDR1 ENHRY, CDR2 SYGVKD. The CDR3 sequence is CAISRGATETQYF. The CDR3 DNA sequence: TGTGCCATCAGTCGGGGGGCCACAGAGACCCAGTACTTC.

The chain has TRBV28 and TRBJ2-7, with TRBD2 identical over 7 bases. Germline CDR1 is MDHEN and CDR2 is SYDVKM. This CDR3 is built from 17 residues. V lost 4 bases to trimming and J lost 3 bases; unmatched junction nucleotides: 15. The CDR3 DNA sequence: TGTGCCAGCAGTTCTATGGGAGGTAGCGGGCGGTACTACGAGCAGTACTTC. Encoded protein: CASSSMGGSGRYYEQYF.

The gene calls are TRBV5-1 and TRBJ1-3; a possible D gene is TRBD1 (5 bases). Germline V gene lookup returns CDR1 SGHRS and CDR2 YFSETQ. Trimming took off 3 bases at V and 0 bases at J, with 13 bases between the two ends. The CDR3 has 16 amino acids. The CDR3, as DNA: TGCGCCAGCAGCTCCCAGGGCGCCATCTCTGGAAACACCATATATTTT. This codes for CASSSQGAISGNTIYF.

V and J are TRBV13 and TRBJ2-7; 10 bases line up with TRBD1. Trimming at V came to 6 bases and at J to 2 bases, leaving 4 bases not matched to a gene. Germline V gene data show CDR1 as PRHDT and CDR2 as FYEKMQ (reference sequence). This CDR3 comprises 14 residues. This chain's CDR3 is CASRRTGGTYEQYF. CDR3 nucleotides: TGTGCCAGCAGGCGGACAGGGGGGACCTACGAGCAGTACTTC.

The chain employs TRBV13 and TRBJ2-5; possible D gene TRBD2, 5 bases. Trimming removed 9 bases from V and 5 bases from J, with 13 bases in between. The CDR3 loop spans 12 amino acids. The germline CDR1 and CDR2 sequences are PRHDT and FYEKMQ (reference sequence). CDR3 protein: CARLGAGETQYF. Here the CDR3 DNA reads TGTGCCAGGTTGGGAGCTGGCGAGACCCAGTACTTC.

This chain uses TRBV29-1 with TRBJ2-1; TRBD1 might be the D (5 bases). The V end was cut by 1 base, the J end by 1 base, with 11 bases between. CDR3 length: 15 amino acids. In germline, CDR1 is SQVTM, CDR2 ANQGSEA. The CDR3 reads CSVEGAGLSYNEQFF. CDR3 nucleotide sequence: TGCAGCGTTGAAGGGGCAGGGTTGTCCTACAATGAGCAGTTCTTC.

This rearrangement joins TRBV2 to TRBJ2-3; 13 bases fit TRBD2. V was pared by 6 bases and J by 0 bases, with 9 bases of the junction left unmatched. Germline loops: CDR1 SNHLY, CDR2 FYNNEI. The CDR3 has 18 amino acids. CDR3 region: CASRLGRGLAGSTDTQYF. CDR3 nucleotide sequence: TGTGCCAGCAGACTGGGTAGGGGACTAGCGGGAAGCACAGATACGCAGTATTTT.

For the CDR3, the DNA is TGTGCCAGCAGCGTGGAAGACAGGCGGAATGAAGCTTTCTTT. This encodes CASSVEDRRNEAFF. The J gene is TRBJ1-1, the V gene TRBV2, with D tentatively TRBD1 (6 bases). The CDR3 sequence is 14 residues long. Trimming took off 6 bases at V and 7 bases at J, with 18 bases between the two ends. Germline V gene data show CDR1 as SNHLY and CDR2 as FYNNEI.

This clone came up once. In DNA form, the CDR3 reads TGCGCCAGCAGCTACCTCGGGACGGGGAACGAGCAGTACTTC. It translates to CASSYLGTGNEQYF. The rearrangement links TRBV5-1 to TRBJ2-7, with D perhaps matching TRBD1 or TRBD2 (5 bases each). This CDR3 is built from 14 residues. Trimming took off 3 bases at V and 5 bases at J, with 15 bases between the two ends. Germline CDR1 is SGHRS and CDR2 is YFSETQ.